This is a list of T cell receptor beta chains from one sample in a study of OX40 agonist ivuxolimab in advanced cancers. Sequencing was performed with immunoSEQ multiplex PCR; in TCRdb, only in-frame clones are kept and a portion is missing. This sample yields under 20,000 clones, of which around 70% are seen a single time; more than 20% belongs to the top ten. The source was CD4+ or CD8+ T cells sorted from blood, collected in a trial of the OX40 agonist ivuxolimab. The receptor set was obtained from an adult with an advanced solid tumor such as melanoma, head and neck, liver or kidney cancer. Both conserved end residues are part of each CDR3. Fields, in order: D gene, V gene, J gene, clone size, CDR3 DNA, CDR3 protein. A D gene is named only where the DNA matches it firmly. The size entry is marked missing in some rows and otherwise reads once, few, many or a size class.

NA	TRBV6-1	TRBJ2-2	NA	TGTGCCAGCAGGCCCCGTCTGAACACCGGGGAGCTGTTTTTT	CASRPRLNTGELFF
TRBD2	TRBV9	TRBJ2-7	NA	TGTGCCAGCAGCTCAGGACTAGCGCGTACTTTCGAGCAGTACTTC	CASSSGLARTFEQYF
TRBD1	TRBV12-5	TRBJ1-1	NA	TGTGCTAGTGGTCCCTCCACAGGGGGAATGAACACTGAAGCTTTCTTT	CASGPSTGGMNTEAFF
TRBD2	TRBV18	TRBJ2-5	NA	TGTGCCAGCTCACCCCTAGCTCATTTAGCGGGGGGCAACCAAGAGACCCAGTACTTC	CASSPLAHLAGGNQETQYF
NA	TRBV7-9	TRBJ2-2	NA	TGTGCCAGCAGCCCTGGACCGAACACCGGGGAGCTGTTTTTT	CASSPGPNTGELFF
NA	TRBV7-9	TRBJ1-1	NA	TGTGCCAGCAGCTTAAAGAACACAGGGAGGAACACTGAAGCTTTCTTT	CASSLKNTGRNTEAFF
NA	TRBV27	TRBJ2-3	NA	TGTGCCAGCAGTTTGGTAGGGTCCACAGATACGCAGTATTTT	CASSLVGSTDTQYF
NA	TRBV11-1	TRBJ2-6	NA	TGTGCCAGCAGCTTAGTAGGGGCCAACGTCCTGACTTTC	CASSLVGANVLTF
NA	TRBV4-1	TRBJ1-5	NA	TGCGCCAGCAGCCAAGATGGGCAGTTCACGACCCAGCATTTT	CASSQDGQFTTQHF
NA	TRBV28	TRBJ1-1	NA	TGTGCCAGCAGTCCGAAGATCAGAGGGACTGAAGCTTTCTTT	CASSPKIRGTEAFF
NA	TRBV7-9	TRBJ1-5	NA	TGTGCCAGCAGCTTAGGGGATAGCAATCAGCCCCAGCATTTT	CASSLGDSNQPQHF
NA	TRBV11-2	TRBJ1-5	NA	TGTGCCAGCAGCTTATCGGGGGGACAGCCCCAGCATTTT	CASSLSGGQPQHF
NA	TRBV7-6	TRBJ1-1	NA	TGTGCCAGCTACCCGACCGGGACTTACACTGAAGCTTTCTTT	CASYPTGTYTEAFF
TRBD1	TRBV12-5	TRBJ1-1	NA	TGTGCTAGTGGACTCGGGGACAGGGAAGCTTTCTTT	CASGLGDREAFF
NA	TRBV7-8	TRBJ1-4	NA	TGTGCCAGCAGCACCACAGGGTCTGCAACTAATGAAAAACTGTTTTTT	CASSTTGSATNEKLFF
NA	TRBV11-2	TRBJ2-7	few	TGTGCCAGCAGCTTAGACGTCGGTGCGTACGAGCAGTACTTC	CASSLDVGAYEQYF
NA	TRBV7-3	TRBJ2-3	NA	TGTGCCAGCAGCTTAGCGGCGGGGGCGGCAGATACGCAGTATTTT	CASSLAAGAADTQYF
TRBD2	TRBV7-9	TRBJ2-5	NA	TGTGCCAGCAGCTCGAGCGGGGGGATCGAAGAGACCCAGTACTTC	CASSSSGGIEETQYF
NA	TRBV30	TRBJ1-1	NA	TGTGCCTGGAAGGACAGACTTGAAGCTTTCTTT	CAWKDRLEAFF
TRBD2	TRBV7-9	TRBJ2-1	NA	TGTGCCAGCAGCCCTAAGGGACTAGCGGGGGGGTACAATGAGCAGTTCTTC	CASSPKGLAGGYNEQFF
NA	TRBV30	TRBJ2-7	NA	TGTGCCTGGGGGCCCGGCCTCTACGAGCAGTACTTC	CAWGPGLYEQYF
NA	TRBV11-2	TRBJ1-6	once	TGCGCCAGCAGCCAAGAAAGGTATCACCCCTCACCCCTCCACTTT	CASSQERYHPSPLHF
TRBD1	TRBV10-3	TRBJ1-5	few	TGTGCCATCAGTGATATCCAGGGGGCGAAGTATCAGCCCCAGCATTTT	CAISDIQGAKYQPQHF
TRBD2	TRBV5-4	TRBJ2-1	NA	TGTGCCAGCAGGGCGGGGACTAGCTCAGGCAATGAGCAGTTCTTC	CASRAGTSSGNEQFF
NA	TRBV7-2	TRBJ2-5	NA	TGTGCCAGCAGCTTAGGAGGGGGGGCCATGGAGACCCAGTACTTC	CASSLGGGAMETQYF
NA	TRBV9	TRBJ1-4	NA	TGTGCCAGCAGCGTAGGTGGCACTAATGAAAAACTGTTTTTT	CASSVGGTNEKLFF
TRBD2	TRBV10-3	TRBJ2-1	NA	TGTGCCATCAGTACACCAGCGGGGGGGAAGGAGGTGAATGAGCAGTTCTTC	CAISTPAGGKEVNEQFF
NA	TRBV27	TRBJ2-2	NA	TGTGCCAGCAGTCCTCTAGCGAACACCGGGGAGCTGTTTTTT	CASSPLANTGELFF
TRBD1	TRBV4-3	TRBJ2-7	NA	TGCGCCAGCAGTCCTGGACAGGGTGGGTACGAGCAGTACTTC	CASSPGQGGYEQYF